This TCR beta chain was captured in a study of cytomegalovirus exposure and HLA in healthy donors. Amplification used 60 Vbeta primers and 13 Jbeta primers. Original processing methods: In a later analysis, 75 million to 95 million unique TCR beta chains included roughly 11 million shared by two or more donors. TCRdb keeps only in-frame clones here, not all; method: immunoSEQ multiplex PCR. Clone size and the V and J calls come from that table; the DNA yielded D and trimming. Recorded for this sample: 55,000 to 85,000 clones. In the case of this clone: The antigen is not known.

The germline V gene has CDR1 KGHSH and CDR2 LQKENI. The CDR3 totals 13 residues. With 9 bases removed from V and 3 bases from J, the gap between germline ends came to 14 bases. Overall study results and limits: The authors later found HLA-associated TCR beta chains more clonally expanded than equally common others. Immune exposure was documented only through CMV serostatus. The study reported that TCR beta sequences accurately predicted HLA-A and HLA-B alleles in most subjects.

The chain combines TRBV18 with TRBJ1-1; weak D call: TRBD1 (5 bases). The material sequenced was PBMCs. The receptor comes from a female donor in good health and CMV-seropositive. DNA for the CDR3: TGTGCCAGTTCGGGGGTTGGGGACACTGAAGCTTTCTTT. Its translation is CASSGVGDTEAFF.